This T cell receptor (beta chain) was captured in a study of T-cell reconstitution after alpha-beta-depleted transplantation in children. Construction of the TCRbeta library involved unique molecular identifiers. TCRdb processed the PCR reads anew with MiXCR; each CDR3 protein has one entry. The sample contains hundreds of thousands of distinct CDR3 sequences, around a sixth of which appear only once. CDR1 is SQVTM, CDR2 ANQGSEA, per germline. Trimming took 6 bases from V and 0 from J, leaving 17 bases between them. The length of the CDR3 is 16 residues. The specimen was PBMCs from the stem cell graft donor, collected from the stem cell graft. The receptor comes from a human donor who donated a stem cell graft to a child with acute myeloid leukemia. The chain combines TRBV29-1 with TRBJ2-2; D not resolved. CDR3 loop: CSVPFEAQANTGELFF. The CDR3 DNA sequence: TGCAGCGTCCCCTTTGAGGCCCAAGCGAACACCGGGGAGCTGTTTTTT.